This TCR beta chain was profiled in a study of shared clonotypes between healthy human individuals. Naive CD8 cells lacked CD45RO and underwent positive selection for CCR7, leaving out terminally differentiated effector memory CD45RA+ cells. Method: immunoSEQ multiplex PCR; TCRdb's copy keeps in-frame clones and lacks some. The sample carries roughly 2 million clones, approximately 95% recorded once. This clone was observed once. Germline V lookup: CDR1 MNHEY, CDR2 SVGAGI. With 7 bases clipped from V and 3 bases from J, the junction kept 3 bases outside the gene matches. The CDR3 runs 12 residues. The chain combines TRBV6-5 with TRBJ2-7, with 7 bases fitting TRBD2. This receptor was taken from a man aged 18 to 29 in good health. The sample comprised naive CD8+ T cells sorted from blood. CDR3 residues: CASMGRGYEQYF. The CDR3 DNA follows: TGTGCCAGCATGGGGAGGGGCTACGAGCAGTACTTC.